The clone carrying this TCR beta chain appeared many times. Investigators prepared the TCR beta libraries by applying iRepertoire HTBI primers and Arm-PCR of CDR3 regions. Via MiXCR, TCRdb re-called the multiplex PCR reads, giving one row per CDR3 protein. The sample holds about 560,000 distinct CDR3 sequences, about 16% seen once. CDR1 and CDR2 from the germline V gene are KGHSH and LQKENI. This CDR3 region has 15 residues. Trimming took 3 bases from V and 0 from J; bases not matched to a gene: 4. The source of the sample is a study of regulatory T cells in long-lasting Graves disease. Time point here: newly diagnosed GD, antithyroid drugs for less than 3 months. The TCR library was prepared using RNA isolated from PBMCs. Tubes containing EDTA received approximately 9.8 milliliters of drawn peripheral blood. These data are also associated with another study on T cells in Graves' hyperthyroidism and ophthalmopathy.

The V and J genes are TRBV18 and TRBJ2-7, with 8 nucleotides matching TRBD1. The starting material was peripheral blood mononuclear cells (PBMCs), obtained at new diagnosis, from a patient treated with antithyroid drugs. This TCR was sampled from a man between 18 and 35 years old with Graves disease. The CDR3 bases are TGTGCCAGCTCACCGGCCGGGACAGGCTCCTACGAGCAGTACTTC. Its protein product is CASSPAGTGSYEQYF.